These T cell receptor beta chains were read from a single sample in a study of blood T cell repertoires in COVID-19. Clones were sequenced by immunoSEQ multiplex PCR, and TCRdb holds only the in-frame ones, with some missing. The sample includes under 250,000 clones, 82% seen only once; the top ten take roughly 3.5%. The sequenced sample consisted of PBMCs or T cells enriched from blood (not recorded which). Every receptor here comes from a woman in her fifties or sixties who had recovered from COVID-19. Each CDR3 is given with its conserved first and last residue. The order of the fields is clone size, V gene, J gene, D gene, CDR3 DNA, CDR3 protein. The D gene is left open where the match is weak. A row's size may be missing; if present it is once, few, many or a size class.

once,TRBV7-6,TRBJ1-4,.,TGTGCCAGCAGCCTAGGAGGTAATGAAAAACTGTTTTTT,CASSLGGNEKLFF
once,TRBV5-1,TRBJ1-2,.,TGCGCCAGCAGCACTGGGGGCTTTAACTATGGCTACACCTTC,CASSTGGFNYGYTF
.,TRBV4-3,TRBJ2-3,TRBD2,TGCGCCAGCAGCCAGCGGCCGGGGGGAAGCGCAGATACGCAGTATTTT,CASSQRPGGSADTQYF
.,TRBV2,TRBJ2-2,TRBD2,TGTGCCAGCAGGAGCGGACTAGGTCACACCGGGGAGCTGTTTTTT,CASRSGLGHTGELFF
.,TRBV6-5,TRBJ2-2,TRBD1,TGTGCCAGCAGAGGACAGGGGCCCACCGGGGAGCTGTTTTTT,CASRGQGPTGELFF
few,TRBV29-1,TRBJ1-1,TRBD1,TGCAGCGTCCCGGGACAGCGGACTAACACTGAAGCTTTCTTT,CSVPGQRTNTEAFF
.,TRBV5-1,TRBJ2-5,TRBD2,TGCGCCAGCAGCTTCGGCGGGGGATACGAGACCCAGTACTTC,CASSFGGGYETQYF
.,TRBV18,TRBJ2-1,TRBD2,TGTGCCAGCTCACCACGCGGGAGGGGTTACAATGAGCAGTTCTTC,CASSPRGRGYNEQFF
.,TRBV29-1,TRBJ1-1,.,TGCAGCGTTGAAGATAGGAGTGGAGCTTTCTTT,CSVEDRSGAFF
.,TRBV18,TRBJ1-2,.,TGTGCCAGCTCACCAATTGAGCCCGTCAACTATGGCTACACCTTC,CASSPIEPVNYGYTF
.,TRBV7-7,TRBJ2-3,TRBD2,TGTGCCAGCAGCTTAACTAGCGGGGGGGTAGATACGCAGTATTTT,CASSLTSGGVDTQYF
.,TRBV6-5,TRBJ1-6,.,TGTGCCAGCACTGCCCCTCGAGAGAATTCACCCCTCCACTTT,CASTAPRENSPLHF
.,TRBV15,TRBJ1-4,.,TGTGCCACCAGCAGAGACCGTGCTAATGAAAAACTGTTTTTT,CATSRDRANEKLFF
.,TRBV12-1,TRBJ2-6,.,TGTGCCAGCAGCTTTGTGGGCAGGGGGTGTGGGGCCAACGTCCTGACTTTC,CASSFVGRGCGANVLTF
.,TRBV5-4,TRBJ2-5,.,TGTGCCAGCAGCCTAAACCTCCGGGGGGCGGAGGAGACCCAGTACTTC,CASSLNLRGAEETQYF
.,TRBV30,TRBJ2-2,.,TGTGCCTATAGCGGTGCGAACACCGGGGAGCTGTTTTTT,CAYSGANTGELFF
once,TRBV29-1,TRBJ2-1,TRBD2,TGCAGCGTTGTTACAGGCGGGAGAACTTACAATGAGCAGTTCTTC,CSVVTGGRTYNEQFF
.,TRBV6-6,TRBJ2-2,TRBD1,TGTGCCAGCAGTTCACAGGGGACCCTCACCGGGGAGCTGTTTTTT,CASSSQGTLTGELFF
.,TRBV5-1,TRBJ1-1,.,TGCGCCAGCAGCCGGGACACGAACACTGAAGCTTTCTTT,CASSRDTNTEAFF
few,TRBV9,TRBJ1-2,TRBD1,TGTGCCAGCAGCAGACAGGGGCAAGGTGTGGGCTACACCTTC,CASSRQGQGVGYTF
.,TRBV3-1/TRBV3-2,TRBJ1-5,.,TGTGCCAGCAGCCCCCCGAGTCAGCCCCAGCATTTT,CASSPPSQPQHF
.,TRBV11-2,TRBJ1-1,.,TGTGCCAGCAGCACCACTCGAGGAACTGAAGCTTTCTTT,CASSTTRGTEAFF
.,TRBV19,TRBJ1-6,.,TGTGCCAGTAGTCCCTCCGGGGAGAGCCTACATTCACCCCTCCACTTT,CASSPSGESLHSPLHF
.,TRBV5-1,TRBJ2-3,.,TGCGCCAGCAGCTCGGGGGACGCATCAGATACGCAGTATTTT,CASSSGDASDTQYF
.,TRBV5-4,TRBJ1-1,.,TGTGCCAGCAGCGGCACACCGAACACTGAAGCTTTCTTT,CASSGTPNTEAFF
.,TRBV19,TRBJ2-3,.,TGTGCCAGTAGTAGAGGGAGCCGAGCGAATACGCAGTATTTT,CASSRGSRANTQYF
.,TRBV6-2/TRBV6-3,TRBJ1-1,TRBD1,TGTGCCAGCAGTTACGGGACAGGGGTCACTGAAGCTTTCTTT,CASSYGTGVTEAFF
.,TRBV7-2,TRBJ1-2,.,TGTGCCAGCAGCTCCGCCTGGGGGGACTATGGCTACACCTTC,CASSSAWGDYGYTF
.,TRBV7-2,TRBJ1-5,TRBD1,TGTGCCAGCAGCTTAGGACAGGGAGCAGGTCAGCCCCAGCATTTT,CASSLGQGAGQPQHF
.,TRBV18,TRBJ2-5,TRBD2,TGTGCCAGCTCACACGAACTAGCGGGGCAAGAGACCCAGTACTTC,CASSHELAGQETQYF
.,TRBV28,TRBJ1-2,TRBD1,TGTGCCAGCAGTTTTGGGGGACAGGGCTATGGCTACACCTTC,CASSFGGQGYGYTF
.,TRBV6-1,TRBJ1-1,.,TGTGCCAGCAGTGAACAAATCAACACTGAAGCTTTCTTT,CASSEQINTEAFF
few,TRBV3-1/TRBV3-2,TRBJ1-5,.,TGTGCCAGCAGCCAAGGACAGCACAATCAGCCCCAGCATTTT,CASSQGQHNQPQHF
.,TRBV7-9,TRBJ2-1,TRBD1,TGTGCCAGCAGCTACTCGGCGAACCAGGGGGCGAACGAGCAGTTCTTC,CASSYSANQGANEQFF
.,TRBV30,TRBJ1-2,.,TGTGCCTGGAGCGTACAGTCTAACTATGGCTACACCTTC,CAWSVQSNYGYTF
few,TRBV29-1,TRBJ1-2,TRBD1,TGCAGCGTTTCATGGGGACAGGGCTATGGCTACACCTTC,CSVSWGQGYGYTF
.,TRBV5-1,TRBJ2-3,.,TGCGCCAGCAGCTTGGGACAGGCGGCAGATACGCAGTATTTT,CASSLGQAADTQYF
.,TRBV30,TRBJ2-5,.,TGTGCCTGGAGTGTAGGTGGGGGGGGCCCGGAGACCCAGTACTTC,CAWSVGGGGPETQYF
.,TRBV19,TRBJ1-6,.,TGTGCCAGTAGGCCTCCCGGGACTTCCAATTCACCCCTCCACTTT,CASRPPGTSNSPLHF
.,TRBV3-1/TRBV3-2,TRBJ1-1,.,TGTGCCAGCAGCCAACCCCCGGGGGGGAACACTGAAGCTTTCTTT,CASSQPPGGNTEAFF
.,TRBV4-1,TRBJ1-1,.,TGCGCCAGCAGCCGAAGACAGGAAACGAACACTGAAGCTTTCTTT,CASSRRQETNTEAFF
once,TRBV6-2/TRBV6-3,TRBJ1-1,TRBD1,TGTGCCAGCAGTTACGGTATATCGACAGGGGGGACTGAAGCTTTCTTT,CASSYGISTGGTEAFF
.,TRBV5-8,TRBJ2-3,TRBD1,TGTGCCAGCAGCGCAAACAGGGGGAGCACAGATACGCAGTATTTT,CASSANRGSTDTQYF